This T cell receptor beta chain is from a study of vaccination effects on CD4 cells after COVID-19. As concerns this clone: Its specificity is not known.

The CDR3 has 14 residues. Germline V gives CDR1 MNHEY, CDR2 SVGAGI. V was cut by 5 bases and J by 6 bases, with 11 bases left in between. Sequencing was performed with immunoSEQ multiplex PCR; in TCRdb, only in-frame clones are kept and a portion is missing. The sample lists around 71,000 clones; approximately 70% were seen once. Pools of viral peptides were used by the ViraFEST assay to expand antigen-specific CD4+ T cells ahead of sequencing. The culture ran for approximately 9 days before CD4+ T cells were isolated. Testing of the vaccine recipients showed negative nucleocapsid antibodies and no prior SARS-CoV-2 infection.

This TCR was sampled from a human donor who received a COVID-19 vaccine. The sequencing here drew on CD4+ T cells from PBMCs cultured with HCoV-OC43 spike peptides, taken before COVID-19 vaccination. Subset reported: HCoV-OC43 spike overlapping peptide pool stimulation. The chain recombines TRBV6-5 with TRBJ1-6, with D possibly matching TRBD1 (5 bases). CDR3 nucleotides: TGTGCCAGCAGTCCAGGGTATAGTAATTCACCCCTCCACTTT. Translation: CASSPGYSNSPLHF.